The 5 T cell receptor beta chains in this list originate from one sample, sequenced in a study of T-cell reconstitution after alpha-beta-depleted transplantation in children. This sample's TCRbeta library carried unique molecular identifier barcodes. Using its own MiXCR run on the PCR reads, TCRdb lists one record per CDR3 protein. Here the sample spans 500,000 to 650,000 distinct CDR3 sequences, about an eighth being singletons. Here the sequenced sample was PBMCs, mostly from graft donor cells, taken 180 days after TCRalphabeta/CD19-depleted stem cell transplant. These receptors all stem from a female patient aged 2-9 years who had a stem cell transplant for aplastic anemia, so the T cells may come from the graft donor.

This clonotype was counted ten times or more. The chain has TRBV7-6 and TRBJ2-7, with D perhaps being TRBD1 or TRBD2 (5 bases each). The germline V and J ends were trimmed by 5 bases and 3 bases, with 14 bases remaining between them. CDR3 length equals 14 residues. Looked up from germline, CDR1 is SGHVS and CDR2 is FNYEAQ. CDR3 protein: CASSPRDGSYEQYF. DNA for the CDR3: TGTGCCAGCAGCCCCCGGGACGGAAGCTACGAGCAGTACTTC.

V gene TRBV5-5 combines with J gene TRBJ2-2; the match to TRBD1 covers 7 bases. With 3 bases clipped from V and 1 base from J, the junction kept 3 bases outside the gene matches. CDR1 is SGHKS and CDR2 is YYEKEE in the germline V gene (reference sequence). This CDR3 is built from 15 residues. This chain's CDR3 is CASSWGTVNTGELFF. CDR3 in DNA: TGTGCCAGCAGCTGGGGGACAGTGAACACCGGGGAGCTGTTTTTT.

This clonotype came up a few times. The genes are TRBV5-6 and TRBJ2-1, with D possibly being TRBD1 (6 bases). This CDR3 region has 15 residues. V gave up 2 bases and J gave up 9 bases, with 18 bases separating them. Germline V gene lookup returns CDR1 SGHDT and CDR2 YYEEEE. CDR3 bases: TGTGCCAGCAGCTTAACAGGGAAGGTTTATAGTGAGCAGTTCTTC. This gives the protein CASSLTGKVYSEQFF.

The CDR3 nucleotides read TGTGCCAGCAGCCAAGGGGCAGGTAGCGGACTATACAATGAGCAGTTCTTC. Protein product: CASSQGAGSGLYNEQFF. This chain joins TRBV14 and TRBJ2-1, with D perhaps TRBD2 (6 bases). V dropped 1 base and J dropped 4 bases, with 17 bases sitting between them. The CDR3 runs 17 residues. Germline assignment: CDR1 SGHDN and CDR2 FVKESK.

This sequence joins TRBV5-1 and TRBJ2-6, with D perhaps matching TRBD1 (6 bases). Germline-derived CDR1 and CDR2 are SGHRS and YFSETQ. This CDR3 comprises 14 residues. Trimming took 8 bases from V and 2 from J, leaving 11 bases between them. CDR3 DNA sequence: TGCGCCAGTAAAGACAGGACTGGGGCCAACGTCCTGACTTTC. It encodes CASKDRTGANVLTF.